This T cell receptor (beta chain) is from a study of T cells in tuberculosis. V shed 0 bases and J 2 bases; nucleotides not matched to a gene: 6. CDR1 and CDR2 (germline): SGHAT, FQNNGV. This CDR3 comprises 17 residues. Repertoires were generated with immunoSEQ multiplex PCR, while TCRdb's copy carries only in-frame clones and drops some. The table lists about 41,000 clones, around 95% of them singletons. Adolescents were screened for latent TB by skin test and IGRA. Unsorted cryopreserved PBMC were sequenced, averaging roughly 100,000 T cells per clinical donor. Study findings and constraints: Smaller distances to GMM-specific TCRs suggested their expansion in active tuberculosis.

About this clone itself: As yet, its antigen is unknown.

Material for sequencing was PBMCs. The V gene is TRBV11-2, the J gene TRBJ2-3, with TRBD2 matching over 9 bases. This receptor was identified in a donor between 10 and 35 years old with latent tuberculosis or without tuberculosis infection. This CDR3 is CASSLEGRGGLTDTQYF. The CDR3 nucleotides read TGTGCCAGCAGCTTAGAAGGGCGGGGGGGCCTCACAGATACGCAGTATTTT.